The 4 T cell receptor beta chains in this list originate from one sample, sequenced in a study of T cell repertoires in cytomegalovirus infection. These receptors have no known antigen. MiXCR, applied by TCRdb to the reads, yields one record per CDR3 protein. Among around 310,000 distinct CDR3 sequences listed, roughly 29% were seen once. The source material was cultured PBMCs, sampled from culture after CMV antigen stimulation. These receptors were taken from a human donor in good health (CMV status not recorded). Some clones in this sample may be carry-over from other donors' samples.

This chain connects TRBV19 to TRBJ2-5; D ambiguous. Trimming left V 4 bases short and J 4 bases short, with 13 bases between. The CDR3 spans 14 residues. Germline-derived CDR1 and CDR2 are LNHDA and SQIVND (reference sequence). The CDR3: CASSKVPEVETQYF. For the CDR3, the DNA is TGTGCCAGTAGTAAGGTCCCCGAGGTAGAGACCCAGTACTTC.

This clonotype was picked up a small number of times. The CDR3 spells CASSLRGGSAETQYF. CDR3 nucleotide sequence: TGTGCCAGCAGCTTAAGGGGGGGGTCGGCAGAGACCCAGTACTTC. The chain links TRBV7-9 to TRBJ2-5, with D possibly matching TRBD2 (7 bases). CDR3 length: 15 amino acids. CDR1 and CDR2 from the germline V gene are SEHNR and FQNEAQ (reference sequence). The V gene lost 2 bases and the J gene lost 4 bases, with 14 bases spanning the gap.

This CDR3 reads CASSQTGGANTEAFF. In DNA form, the CDR3 reads TGTGCCAGCAGCCAAACAGGGGGCGCGAACACTGAAGCTTTCTTT. The chain joins TRBV3-1 to TRBJ1-1; 9 bases agree with TRBD1. The CDR3 has 15 residues. Losses at the gene ends were 2 bases for V and 1 base for J; bases not matched to a gene: 2. Germline CDR1 and CDR2: LGHDT and YNNKEL (reference sequence). Complete variable domain (other parts from reference TRBV3-1 and TRBJ1-1): DTAVSQTPKYLVTQMGNDKSIKCEQNLGHDTMYWYKQDSKKFLKIMFSYNNKELIINETVPNRFSPKSPDKAHLNLHINSLELGDSAVYFCASSQTGGANTEAFFGQGTRLTVV.

In this sample, this clonotype turned up a few times. The CDR3 protein is CASSHLGQGERQPQHF. The CDR3 coding sequence is TGTGCCAGCAGCCACCTGGGACAGGGGGAACGCCAGCCCCAGCATTTT. This chain connects TRBV7-8 to TRBJ1-5, with 11 nucleotides matching TRBD1. This CDR3 is 16 amino acids long. V trimming: 5 bases; J trimming: 7 bases; junction bases outside the gene matches: 10. From germline, CDR1 is SGHVS and CDR2 FQNEAQ. Full variable domain (outside the CDR3, taken from reference TRBV7-8 and TRBJ1-5): GAGVSQSPRYKVAKRGQDVALRCDPISGHVSLFWYQQALGQGPEFLTYFQNEAQLDKSGLPSDRFFAERPEGSVSTLKIQRTQQEDSAVYLCASSHLGQGERQPQHFGDGTRLSIL.